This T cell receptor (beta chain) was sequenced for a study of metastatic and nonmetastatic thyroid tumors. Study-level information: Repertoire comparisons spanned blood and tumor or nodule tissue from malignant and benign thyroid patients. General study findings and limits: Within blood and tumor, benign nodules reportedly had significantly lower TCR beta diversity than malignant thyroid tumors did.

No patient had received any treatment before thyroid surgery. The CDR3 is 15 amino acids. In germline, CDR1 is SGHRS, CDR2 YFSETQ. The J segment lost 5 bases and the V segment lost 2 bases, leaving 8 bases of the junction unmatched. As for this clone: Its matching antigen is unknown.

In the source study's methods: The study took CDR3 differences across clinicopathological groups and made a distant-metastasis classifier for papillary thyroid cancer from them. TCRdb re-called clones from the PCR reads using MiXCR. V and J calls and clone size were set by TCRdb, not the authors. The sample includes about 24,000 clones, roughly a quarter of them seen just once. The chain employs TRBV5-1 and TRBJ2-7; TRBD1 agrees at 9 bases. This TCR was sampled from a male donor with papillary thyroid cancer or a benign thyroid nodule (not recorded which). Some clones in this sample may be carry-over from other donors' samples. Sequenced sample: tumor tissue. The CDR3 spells CASSFLTGQGHEQYF. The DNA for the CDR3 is TGCGCCAGCAGCTTCCTGACGGGACAGGGCCACGAGCAGTACTTC.